Following are 5 T cell receptor beta chains from one sample sequenced in a study of human T cells and chemical hapten exposure. TCRdb re-called the RACE reads through MiXCR, storing one row per CDR3 protein. Here the sample spans 60,000 to 70,000 distinct CDR3 sequences, 9.5% to 13% being singletons. Time point indicated: pre-sensitization, week 0. Treatment indicated: therapeutic diphenylcyclopropenone sensitization with weekly scalp DPC. Source: whole blood, taken in connection with sensitization to the hapten diphenylcyclopropenone (DPC). These receptors were taken from a woman aged 45-65 years with alopecia areata. Some clones in this sample may be carry-over from other donors' samples.

The rearrangement joins TRBV4-3 to TRBJ2-3; D is possibly TRBD1 (6 bases). The CDR3 extends over 15 amino acids. CDR1 LGHNA and CDR2 YSLEER come from the germline V gene. V lost 1 base and J 0 bases, leaving 8 bases between the germline ends. This CDR3 is CASSQADSSTDTQYF. Here the CDR3 DNA reads TGCGCCAGCAGCCAAGCGGACAGTAGCACAGATACGCAGTATTTT.

This clonotype occurred a few times. This sequence joins TRBV18 and TRBJ1-5, with D perhaps matching TRBD1 (5 bases). V shed 6 bases and J shed 2 bases, with 23 bases lying between them. The CDR3 runs 18 residues. Germline assignment: CDR1 KGHSH and CDR2 LQKENI. The CDR3 nucleotides read TGTGCCAGCTCTCCCTACCCCCCGGGGACGTTCGGCAATCAGCCCCAGCATTTT. Translating it yields CASSPYPPGTFGNQPQHF.

The chain is built from TRBV20-1 and TRBJ1-1, with TRBD1 as a possible D gene (6 bases). Trimming stripped 0 bases from V and 10 bases from J, with 9 bases between. CDR1 DFQATT and CDR2 SNEGSKA come from the germline V gene (reference sequence). The CDR3 is 11 amino acids. The CDR3 here is CSAREGRGAFF. The CDR3 coding sequence is TGCAGTGCTAGAGAAGGCAGGGGAGCTTTCTTT.

This chain connects TRBV28 to TRBJ1-1; the D gene is possibly TRBD1 (6 bases). CDR3 length: 13 amino acids. With 11 bases removed from V and 7 bases from J, the gap between germline ends came to 20 bases. Germline V gene lookup returns CDR1 MDHEN and CDR2 SYDVKM. CDR3 in DNA: TGTGCCGTCCCCTCCCGGCAGGGGATTGAAGCTTTCTTT. It encodes CAVPSRQGIEAFF.

This clonotype occurred many times. The chain has TRBV11-2 and TRBJ1-3, with a weak D call TRBD1 (5 bases). Germline lookup yields CDR1 SGHAT and CDR2 FQNNGV. The V and J ends lost 5 bases and 5 bases respectively, with 16 bases between them. The CDR3 runs 15 residues. The CDR3 DNA sequence: TGTGCCAGCAGCCCCCCCGGGGCAATTAGAAACACCATATATTTT. Translating gives CASSPPGAIRNTIYF.